This TCR beta chain was sequenced for a study of graft-versus-host responses after intestinal transplantation. Study summary: The recipients all started with anti-thymocyte globulin induction and then took tacrolimus and steroids for 3 to 4 years.

Notes on this clone: Its antigen is unidentified.

Study results and limitations: Some GvH clones appeared in ileal mucosa or blood before recipient bone marrow. In patients with graft-donor T cell macrochimerism, allograft graft-versus-host to host-versus-graft clonal ratios were high. Peak circulating GvH clone levels were associated with early post-transplant HvG declines.

The germline V gene has CDR1 MNHEY and CDR2 SMNVEV (reference sequence). Trimming left V 2 bases short and J 6 bases short, with 5 bases between. This CDR3 has 12 residues. Assay used: immunoSEQ multiplex PCR; TCRdb lists only in-frame clones, some missing. The sample lists about 71,000 clones, about 92% seen once, with about 1.3% in the top ten. The receptor was isolated from a human donor who received an intestinal transplant. Source: unstimulated CD8+ T cells sorted from spleen or lymph node cells, taken before intestinal transplant. The chain combines TRBV27 with TRBJ1-5; D gene unclear. The CDR3 here is CASSLTGQPQHF. DNA of the CDR3: TGTGCCAGCAGTTTAACGGGTCAGCCCCAGCATTTT.